The 2 T cell receptor beta chains below come from one sample, sequenced in a study of shared clonotypes between healthy human individuals. Produced via immunoSEQ multiplex PCR; TCRdb's table is partial and in-frame only. The table shows millions of clones, with just over 90% occurring only once. The sample consisted of naive CD4+ T cells sorted from blood. Subset in this sample: CD45RA+ positively selected. The source of these receptors is a man aged 18 to 29 in good health.

This chain uses TRBV2 with TRBJ1-5; TRBD1 matches at 9 bases. Unmatched junction bases numbered 10, after V lost 6 bases and J lost 7 bases. CDR1 is SNHLY, CDR2 FYNNEI, per germline. The CDR3 covers 15 residues. CDR3 residues: CASRVDRGERQPQHF. The CDR3, as DNA: TGTGCCAGCAGGGTAGACAGGGGGGAAAGACAGCCCCAGCATTTT.

The rearrangement links TRBV9 to TRBJ1-1, with TRBD1 as a possible D gene (5 bases). Germline V gives CDR1 SGDLS, CDR2 YYNGEE. The CDR3 length is 14 residues. The V end lost 2 bases, the J end lost 4 bases, and 12 bases lay between the germline ends. The CDR3 DNA reads TGTGCCAGCAGCGTCTTCGGGGGGAGCACTGAAGCTTTCTTT. Translated: CASSVFGGSTEAFF.